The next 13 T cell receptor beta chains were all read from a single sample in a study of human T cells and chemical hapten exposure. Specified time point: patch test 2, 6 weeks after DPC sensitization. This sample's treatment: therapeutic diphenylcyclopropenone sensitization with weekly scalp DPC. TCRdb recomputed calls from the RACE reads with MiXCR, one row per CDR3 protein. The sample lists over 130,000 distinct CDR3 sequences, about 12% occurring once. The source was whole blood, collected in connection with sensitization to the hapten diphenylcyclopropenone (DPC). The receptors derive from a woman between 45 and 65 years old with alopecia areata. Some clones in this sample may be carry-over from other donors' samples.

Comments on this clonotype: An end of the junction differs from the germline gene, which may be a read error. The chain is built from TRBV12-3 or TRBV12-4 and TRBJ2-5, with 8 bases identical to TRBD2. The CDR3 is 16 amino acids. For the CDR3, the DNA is TGTGCCAGCAGTCTAGCCCCCTATAGCGGGAAGGAGACCCAGTACTTC. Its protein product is CASSLAPYSGKETQYF.

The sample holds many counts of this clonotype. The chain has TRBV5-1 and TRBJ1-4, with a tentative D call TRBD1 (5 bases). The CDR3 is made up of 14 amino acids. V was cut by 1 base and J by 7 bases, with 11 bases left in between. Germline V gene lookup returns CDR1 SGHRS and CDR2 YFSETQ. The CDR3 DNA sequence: TGCGCCAGCAGCTTGCAGGGAGGGAGTGAAAAACTGTTTTTT. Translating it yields CASSLQGGSEKLFF.

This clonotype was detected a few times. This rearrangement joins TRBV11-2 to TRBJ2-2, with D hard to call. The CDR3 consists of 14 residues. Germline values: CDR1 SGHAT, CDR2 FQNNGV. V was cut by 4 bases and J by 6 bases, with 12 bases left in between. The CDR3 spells CASSSLDGAGELFF. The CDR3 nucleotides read TGTGCCAGCAGCTCCCTTGATGGCGCCGGGGAGCTGTTTTTT.

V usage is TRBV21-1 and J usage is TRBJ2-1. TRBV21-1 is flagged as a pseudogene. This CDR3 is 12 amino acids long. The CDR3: CASRKPRDEQFF. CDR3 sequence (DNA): TGTGCCAGCAGGAAACCTAGGGATGAGCAGTTCTTC.

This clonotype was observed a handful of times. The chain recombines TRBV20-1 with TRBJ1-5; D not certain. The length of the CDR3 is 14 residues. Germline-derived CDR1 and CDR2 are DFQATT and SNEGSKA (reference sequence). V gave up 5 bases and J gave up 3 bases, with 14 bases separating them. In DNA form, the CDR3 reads TGCAGTGCTCCTCCGGGGTTCTTCAATCAGCCCCAGCATTTT. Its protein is CSAPPGFFNQPQHF.

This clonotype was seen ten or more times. DNA of the CDR3: TGTGCCAGCAGCCTCCGCACAGGGCTATACGAGCAGTACTTC. This codes for CASSLRTGLYEQYF. The V gene is TRBV7-6, the J gene TRBJ2-7; a possible D gene is TRBD1 (6 bases). This CDR3 comprises 14 residues. V was pared by 5 bases and J by 4 bases, with 15 bases between. Germline V CDR1 and CDR2: SGHVS, FNYEAQ.

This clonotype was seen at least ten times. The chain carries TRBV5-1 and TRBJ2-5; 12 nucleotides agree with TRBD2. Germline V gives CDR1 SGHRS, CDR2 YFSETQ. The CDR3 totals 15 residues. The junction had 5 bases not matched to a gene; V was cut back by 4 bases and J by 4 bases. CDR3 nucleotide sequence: TGCGCCAGCAGCCCACTAGCGGGAGGAGGAGAGACCCAGTACTTC. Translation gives CASSPLAGGGETQYF.

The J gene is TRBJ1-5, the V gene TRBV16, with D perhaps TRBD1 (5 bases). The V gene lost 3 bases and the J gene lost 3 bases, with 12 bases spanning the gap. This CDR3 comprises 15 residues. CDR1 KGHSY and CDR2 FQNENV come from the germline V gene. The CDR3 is CASSQPGAFNQPQHF. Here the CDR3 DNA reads TGTGCCAGCAGCCAGCCTGGGGCTTTCAATCAGCCCCAGCATTTT.

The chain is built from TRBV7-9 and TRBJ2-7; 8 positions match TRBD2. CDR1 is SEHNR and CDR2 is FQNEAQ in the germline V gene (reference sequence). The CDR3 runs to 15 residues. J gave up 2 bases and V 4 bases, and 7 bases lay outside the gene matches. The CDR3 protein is CASSSGREAAYEQYF. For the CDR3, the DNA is TGTGCCAGCAGCTCGGGGCGGGAGGCAGCCTACGAGCAGTACTTC.

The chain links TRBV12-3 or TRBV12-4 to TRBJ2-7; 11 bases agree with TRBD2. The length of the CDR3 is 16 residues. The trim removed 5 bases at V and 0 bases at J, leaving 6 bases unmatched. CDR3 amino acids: CASSPRLAGSSYEQYF. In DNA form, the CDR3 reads TGTGCCAGCAGTCCTCGACTAGCGGGAAGCTCCTACGAGCAGTACTTC.

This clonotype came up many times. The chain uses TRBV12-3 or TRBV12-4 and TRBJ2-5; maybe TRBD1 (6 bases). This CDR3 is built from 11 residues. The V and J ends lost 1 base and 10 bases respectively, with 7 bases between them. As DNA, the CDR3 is TGTGCCAGCAGTTTAGGGGGGCGCCAGTACTTC. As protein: CASSLGGRQYF.

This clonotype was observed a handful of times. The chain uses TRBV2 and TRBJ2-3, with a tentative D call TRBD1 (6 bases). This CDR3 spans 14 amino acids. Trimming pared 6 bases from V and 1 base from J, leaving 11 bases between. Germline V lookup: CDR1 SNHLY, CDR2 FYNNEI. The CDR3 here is CASRGGLGTDTQYF. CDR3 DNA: TGTGCCAGCAGAGGGGGATTAGGCACAGATACGCAGTATTTT. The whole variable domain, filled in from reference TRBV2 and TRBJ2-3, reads EPEVTQTPSHQVTQMGQEVILRCVPISNHLYFYWYRQILGQKVEFLVSFYNNEISEKSEIFDDQFSVERPDGSNFTLKIRSTKLEDSAMYFCASRGGLGTDTQYFGPGTRLTVL.

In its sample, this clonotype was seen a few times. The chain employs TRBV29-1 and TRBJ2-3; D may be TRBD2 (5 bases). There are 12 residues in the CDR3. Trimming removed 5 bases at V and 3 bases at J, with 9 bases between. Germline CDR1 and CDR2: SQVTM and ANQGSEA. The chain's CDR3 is CSVLRATDTQYF. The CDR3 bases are TGCAGCGTTCTGAGGGCTACAGATACGCAGTATTTT.